This entry features one TCR beta chain sequence. What it recognizes is unknown. The CDR3 is made up of 14 amino acids. V dropped 5 bases and J dropped 4; count of bases not matched to a gene: 6. Germline-derived CDR1 and CDR2 are MDHEN and SYDVKM. A multiplex PCR was run with 60 Vbeta primers and 13 Jbeta primers. Here immunoSEQ multiplex PCR was the method, and the copy in TCRdb shows in-frame clones only, minus some. The table records more than 80,000 clones, approximately 70% of them present only once. This sample stems from a study of cytomegalovirus exposure and HLA in healthy donors. Notes on the study in general: The study carried out a later analysis of TCR beta sequences. It associated roughly 17,000 of them with specific HLA alleles at a false discovery rate of 0.05. In an earlier analysis, productive rearrangement rates for most beta V segments clustered near 87% or 30%. Researchers catalogued 150 or so TCR beta chains as cytomegalovirus-associated.

The sequence was collected from a boy aged 5-17 years in good health and CMV-seronegative. This chain connects TRBV28 to TRBJ1-2; 8 nucleotides align to TRBD1. The sequenced sample consisted of PBMCs. The chain's CDR3 is CASSTGTGLYGYTF. Here the CDR3 DNA reads TGTGCCAGCAGTACTGGGACAGGACTCTATGGCTACACCTTC.